These 3 T cell receptor beta chains were sequenced from one sample in a study of T cell responses to AZD1222 COVID-19 vaccine. Data came from immunoSEQ multiplex PCR; TCRdb stores just in-frame clones and leaves some out. The data show more than 140,000 clones, around 91% seen once. Sequencing used peripheral blood, obtained on day 0 of AZD1222 vaccination. The source of these receptors is an adult in good health.

The gene calls are TRBV7-9 and TRBJ1-4; the D is unclear. V dropped 1 base and J dropped 8 bases, with 14 bases sitting between them. CDR3 length equals 15 residues. Looked up from germline, CDR1 is SEHNR and CDR2 is FQNEAQ (reference sequence). In DNA form, the CDR3 reads TGTGCCAGCAGCTTAGACACTTTGGTTGGGGAAAAACTGTTTTTT. This codes for CASSLDTLVGEKLFF.

The chain carries TRBV15 and TRBJ1-2; 9 bases map to TRBD1. Trimming at V came to 5 bases and at J to 1 base, leaving 2 bases not matched to a gene. Germline V lookup: CDR1 LNHNV, CDR2 YYDKDF (reference sequence). This CDR3 spans 14 amino acids. The CDR3 nucleotides read TGTGCCACCAGCGGGACAGGGTTTAACTATGGCTACACCTTC. It yields the protein CATSGTGFNYGYTF. Full variable domain (outside the CDR3, taken from reference TRBV15 and TRBJ1-2): DAMVIQNPRYQVTQFGKPVTLSCSQTLNHNVMYWYQQKSSQAPKLLFHYYDKDFNNEADTPDNFQSRRPNTSFCFLDIRSPGLGDTAMYLCATSGTGFNYGYTFGSGTRLTVV.

The chain uses TRBV7-9 and TRBJ1-4; 7 bases match TRBD1. This CDR3 region has 15 residues. Per germline, CDR1 SEHNR and CDR2 FQNEAQ (reference sequence). Unmatched junction bases numbered 12, after V lost 4 bases and J lost 10 bases. The CDR3 here is CASSSRQGERRKLFF. CDR3 DNA: TGTGCCAGCAGCTCAAGACAGGGTGAGCGAAGAAAACTGTTTTTT.